This T cell receptor (beta chain) emerged from a study of a mutant IDH1 vaccine in newly diagnosed glioma. General study results and limits: Pseudoprogression showed no apparent link to changes in top peripheral T cell clonotypes.

Profiling relied on immunoSEQ multiplex PCR, and the TCRdb table lists in-frame clones only, not all of them. The sample consists of some 87,000 clones, 80% of them appearing once. About this clone itself: Its antigen is as yet unknown.

This sample's time point: baseline, week 1 (first vaccination visit). Treatment noted: pre-vaccination baseline after standard-of-care therapy. The donors had new WHO grade 3 or 4 astrocytomas; these were IDH1-mutant and ATRX-lost. The CDR3 is 13 amino acids. Deletions cut 3 bases from V and 6 bases from J, with 11 bases between. Germline CDR1 is SGHTA and CDR2 is FQGNSA. The material was PBMCs, obtained from a glioma patient treated with radiotherapy, temozolomide or both. The TCR comes from a man between 35 and 55 years old with glioma. The V gene is TRBV7-2, the J gene TRBJ2-5, with D perhaps TRBD1 or TRBD2 (5 bases each). The CDR3 sequence: CASSLGGGKTQYF. In nucleotides, the CDR3 is TGTGCCAGCAGCTTGGGTGGGGGTAAGACCCAGTACTTC.